The 10 T cell receptor beta chains below come from one sample, sequenced in a study of CD8 T cells in ankylosing spondylitis. TCRdb processed the 5' RACE reads anew with MiXCR; each CDR3 protein has one entry. The sample lists 250,000 to 300,000 distinct CDR3 sequences, 20% occurring once. Specimen: blood, either unsorted or a sorted T cell fraction (not recorded which). The receptors derive from a male donor with ankylosing spondylitis or in good health (not recorded which).

The chain links TRBV5-1 to TRBJ2-3; TRBD2 matches 10 bases. CDR1 is SGHRS and CDR2 is YFSETQ in the germline V gene. This CDR3 comprises 14 residues. Trimming at V came to 6 bases and at J to 3 bases, leaving 4 bases not matched to a gene. As DNA, the CDR3 is TGCGCCAGCACCCCTAGCGGGAGTACAGATACGCAGTATTTT. Protein sequence: CASTPSGSTDTQYF.

The V gene is TRBV21-1, the J gene TRBJ2-3; the D call in the table, TRBD1, was not verified against the DNA. TRBV21-1 is a recognized pseudogene. The CDR3 consists of 16 residues. Here the CDR3 reads CASSKVCGGLTDTQYF. The DNA of the CDR3 is TGTGCCAGCAGCAAAGTTTGTGGGGGGCTCACAGATACGCAGTATTTT.

This clonotype has a handful of counts. V and J are TRBV18 and TRBJ1-2; D is unresolved. Germline lookup yields CDR1 KGHSH and CDR2 LQKENI. This CDR3 region has 12 residues. Trimming shortened V by 5 bases and J by 8 bases, and 12 bases separated the two germline ends. CDR3 DNA: TGTGCCAGCTCATCCGACACGCACGGCTACACCTTC. It specifies CASSSDTHGYTF.

The chain carries TRBV2 and TRBJ2-1; D might be TRBD1 (5 bases). The CDR3 is made up of 13 amino acids. Germline CDR1 is SNHLY and CDR2 is FYNNEI. V was trimmed by 4 bases and J by 6 bases, leaving 10 bases between them. The CDR3, as DNA: TGTGCCAGCAGTGTTCAGGGCCGCAATGAGCAGTTCTTC. Protein product: CASSVQGRNEQFF.

In this sample, this clonotype turned up many times. V is TRBV9 and J is TRBJ1-3; D may be TRBD1 (6 bases). This CDR3 is 16 amino acids long. The V end lost 3 bases, the J end lost 1 base, and 14 bases lay between the germline ends. Germline CDR1 reads SGDLS; CDR2 reads YYNGEE. The CDR3 nucleotides read TGTGCCAGCAGCGCCACAACAGGGTCTTCTGGAAACACCATATATTTT. This sequence encodes CASSATTGSSGNTIYF. The full variable domain, in which reference TRBV9 and TRBJ1-3 provide the parts outside the CDR3, is DSGVTQTPKHLITATGQRVTLRCSPRSGDLSVYWYQQSLDQGLQFLIQYYNGEERAKGNILERFSAQQFPDLHSELNLSSLELGDSALYFCASSATTGSSGNTIYFGEGSWLTVV.

This clonotype was observed a few times. CDR3 DNA sequence: TGTGCCAGCTCACCAACTCTAGCGGGAGGCACCTACAATGAGCAGTTCTTC. As protein: CASSPTLAGGTYNEQFF. The chain has TRBV18 and TRBJ2-1; 11 bases line up with TRBD2. The CDR3 covers 17 residues. The germline gives CDR1 KGHSH, CDR2 LQKENI. V trimming: 2 bases; J trimming: 2 bases; junction bases outside the gene matches: 5.

This clonotype came up a few times. The chain is built from TRBV5-1 and TRBJ2-3; D remains unclear. V lost 0 bases, J lost 2 bases, and 10 bases lay in between. Per germline, CDR1 SGHRS and CDR2 YFSETQ. CDR3 length: 15 amino acids. The CDR3 here is CASSLDGSFTDTQYF. The CDR3 DNA sequence: TGCGCCAGCAGCTTGGACGGATCCTTCACAGATACGCAGTATTTT.

There are a few counts of this clonotype. The genes are TRBV5-6 and TRBJ2-3, with TRBD1 matching 7 bases. The V gene end was trimmed by 4 bases and the J gene end by 4 bases; junction bases not matched to a gene: 3. CDR1 is SGHDT, CDR2 YYEEEE, per germline. The CDR3 totals 13 residues. CDR3 loop: CASSRTGADTQYF. Written as DNA, the CDR3 is TGTGCCAGCAGCAGGACAGGTGCAGATACGCAGTATTTT.

This clonotype was seen more than once but under ten times. J is TRBJ2-5 and V is TRBV13, with D perhaps matching TRBD2 (6 bases). This CDR3 has 17 amino acids. Trimming removed 2 bases from V and 0 bases from J, with 16 bases in between. The germline V gene encodes CDR1 PRHDT and CDR2 FYEKMQ (reference sequence). The DNA of the CDR3 is TGTGCCAGCAGCTTATATCAGGCTAGCGATAACCAAGAGACCCAGTACTTC. It codes for CASSLYQASDNQETQYF.

Only a few counts were recorded for this clonotype. This sequence joins TRBV7-2 and TRBJ2-1; no clear D. The V gene's germline CDR1 is SGHTA and CDR2 FQGNSA. Trimming removed 4 bases from V and 0 bases from J, with 10 bases in between. The CDR3 sequence is 15 residues long. The CDR3 here is CASSSRRSSYNEQFF. The CDR3 DNA reads as TGTGCCAGCAGCTCTAGGCGAAGCTCCTACAATGAGCAGTTCTTC.